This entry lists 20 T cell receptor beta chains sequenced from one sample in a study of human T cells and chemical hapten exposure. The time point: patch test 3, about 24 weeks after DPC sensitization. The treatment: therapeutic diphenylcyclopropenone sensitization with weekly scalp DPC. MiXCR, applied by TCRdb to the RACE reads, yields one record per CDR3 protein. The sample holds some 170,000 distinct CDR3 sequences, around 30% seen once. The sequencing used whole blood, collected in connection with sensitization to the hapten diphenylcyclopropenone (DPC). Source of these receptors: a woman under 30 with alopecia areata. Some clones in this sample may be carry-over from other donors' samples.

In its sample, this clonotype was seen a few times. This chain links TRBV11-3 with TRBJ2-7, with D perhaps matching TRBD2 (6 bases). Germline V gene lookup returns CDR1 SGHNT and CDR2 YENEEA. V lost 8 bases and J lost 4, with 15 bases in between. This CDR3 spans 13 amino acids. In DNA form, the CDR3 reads TGTGCCAGCGGACCTGGGACTCATTACGAGCAGTACTTC. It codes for CASGPGTHYEQYF.

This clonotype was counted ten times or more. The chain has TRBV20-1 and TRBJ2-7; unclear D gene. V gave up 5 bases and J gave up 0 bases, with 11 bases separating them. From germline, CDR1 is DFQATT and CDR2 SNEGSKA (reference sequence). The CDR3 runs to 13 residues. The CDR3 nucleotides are TGCAGTGCTTCCGACCCCCTCTCCTACGAGCAGTACTTC. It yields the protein CSASDPLSYEQYF.

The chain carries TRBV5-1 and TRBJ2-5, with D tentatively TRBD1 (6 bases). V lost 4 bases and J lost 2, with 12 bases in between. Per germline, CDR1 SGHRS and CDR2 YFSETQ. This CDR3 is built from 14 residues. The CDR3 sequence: CASSRTQGQETQYF. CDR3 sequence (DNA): TGCGCCAGCAGCCGCACGCAGGGGCAAGAGACCCAGTACTTC.

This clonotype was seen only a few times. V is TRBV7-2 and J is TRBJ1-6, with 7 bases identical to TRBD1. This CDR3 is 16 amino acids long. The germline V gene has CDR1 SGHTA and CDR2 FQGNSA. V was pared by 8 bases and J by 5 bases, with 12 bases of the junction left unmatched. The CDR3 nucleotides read TGTGCCAGCTCTAGCAGGGGGGTTTTGGATAATTCACCCCTCCACTTT. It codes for CASSSRGVLDNSPLHF.

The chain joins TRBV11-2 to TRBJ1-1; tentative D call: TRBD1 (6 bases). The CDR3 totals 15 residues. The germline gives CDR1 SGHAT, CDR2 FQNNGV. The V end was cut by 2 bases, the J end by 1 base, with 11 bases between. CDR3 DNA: TGTGCCAGCAGCTTACGTTTGGGGGCGAACACTGAAGCTTTCTTT. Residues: CASSLRLGANTEAFF.

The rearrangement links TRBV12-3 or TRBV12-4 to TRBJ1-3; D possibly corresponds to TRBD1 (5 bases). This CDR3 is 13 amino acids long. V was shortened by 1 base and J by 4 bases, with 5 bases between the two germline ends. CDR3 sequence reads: CASSLGTGNTIYF. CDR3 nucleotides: TGTGCCAGCAGTTTAGGGACAGGAAACACCATATATTTT.

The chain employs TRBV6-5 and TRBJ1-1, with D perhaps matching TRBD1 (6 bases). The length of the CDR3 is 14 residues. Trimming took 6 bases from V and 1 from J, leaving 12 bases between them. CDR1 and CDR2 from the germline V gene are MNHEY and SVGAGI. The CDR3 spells CASRAGAKNTEAFF. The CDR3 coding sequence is TGTGCCAGCAGAGCAGGGGCCAAGAACACTGAAGCTTTCTTT.

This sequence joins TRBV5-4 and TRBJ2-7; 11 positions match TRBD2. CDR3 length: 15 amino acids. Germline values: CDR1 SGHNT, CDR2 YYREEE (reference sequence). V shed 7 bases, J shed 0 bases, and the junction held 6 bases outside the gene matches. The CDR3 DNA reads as TGTGCCAGCGGGACTAGCGGAACCAGCTCCTACGAGCAGTACTTC. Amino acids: CASGTSGTSSYEQYF. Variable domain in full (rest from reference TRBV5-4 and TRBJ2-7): ETGVTQSPTHLIKTRGQQVTLRCSSQSGHNTVSWYQQALGQGPQFIFQYYREEENGRGNFPPRFSGLQFPNYSSELNVNALELDDSALYLCASGTSGTSSYEQYFGPGTRLTVT.

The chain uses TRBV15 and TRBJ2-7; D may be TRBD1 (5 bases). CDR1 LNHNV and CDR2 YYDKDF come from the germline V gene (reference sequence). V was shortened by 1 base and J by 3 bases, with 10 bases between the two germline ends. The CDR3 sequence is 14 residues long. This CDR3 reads CATSRVQVGYEQYF. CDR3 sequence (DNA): TGTGCCACCAGCAGAGTACAGGTGGGCTACGAGCAGTACTTC.

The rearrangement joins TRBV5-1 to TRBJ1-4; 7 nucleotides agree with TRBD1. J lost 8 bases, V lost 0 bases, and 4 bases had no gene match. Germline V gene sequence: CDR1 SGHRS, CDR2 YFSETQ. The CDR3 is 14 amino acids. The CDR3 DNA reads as TGCGCCAGCAGCTTGGGGACAGGTCGGGAAAAACTGTTTTTT. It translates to CASSLGTGREKLFF.

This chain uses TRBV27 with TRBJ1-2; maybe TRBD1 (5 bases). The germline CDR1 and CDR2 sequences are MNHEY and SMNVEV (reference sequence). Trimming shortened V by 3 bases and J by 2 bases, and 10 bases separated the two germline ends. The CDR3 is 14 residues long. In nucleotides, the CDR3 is TGTGCCAGCAGTTTTGACGGGGACAACTATGGCTACACCTTC. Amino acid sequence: CASSFDGDNYGYTF.

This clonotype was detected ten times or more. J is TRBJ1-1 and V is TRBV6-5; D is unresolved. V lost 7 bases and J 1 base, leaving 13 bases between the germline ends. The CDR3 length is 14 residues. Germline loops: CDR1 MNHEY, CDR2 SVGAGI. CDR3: CASTLGPQNTEAFF. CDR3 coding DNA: TGTGCCAGCACTCTAGGGCCGCAGAACACTGAAGCTTTCTTT.

This chain's CDR3 is CSVIMRVETQYF. The CDR3 DNA follows: TGCAGCGTCATCATGAGGGTGGAGACCCAGTACTTC. The chain couples TRBV29-1 to TRBJ2-5, with a tentative D call TRBD2 (5 bases). In germline, CDR1 is SQVTM, CDR2 ANQGSEA. Trimming took 6 bases from V and 5 from J, leaving 13 bases between them. The CDR3 spans 12 residues.

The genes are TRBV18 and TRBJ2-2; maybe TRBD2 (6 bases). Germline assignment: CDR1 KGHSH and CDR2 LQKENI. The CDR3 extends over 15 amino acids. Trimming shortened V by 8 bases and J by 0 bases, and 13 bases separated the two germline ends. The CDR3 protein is CASPRSGSNTGELFF. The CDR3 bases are TGTGCCAGCCCCCGTAGCGGCTCGAACACCGGGGAGCTGTTTTTT.

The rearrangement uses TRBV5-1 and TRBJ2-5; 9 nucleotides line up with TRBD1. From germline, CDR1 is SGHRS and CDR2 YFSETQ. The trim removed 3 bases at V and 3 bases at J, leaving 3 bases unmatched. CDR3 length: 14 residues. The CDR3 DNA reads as TGCGCCAGCAGCTCGACAGGGGGGAAAGAGACCCAGTACTTC. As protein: CASSSTGGKETQYF.

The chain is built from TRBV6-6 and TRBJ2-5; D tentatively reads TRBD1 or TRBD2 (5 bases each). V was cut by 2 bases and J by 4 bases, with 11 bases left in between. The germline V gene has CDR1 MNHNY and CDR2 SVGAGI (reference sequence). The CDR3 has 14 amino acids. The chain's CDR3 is CASSYLHGGETQYF. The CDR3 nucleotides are TGTGCCAGCAGTTACCTCCATGGGGGAGAGACCCAGTACTTC.

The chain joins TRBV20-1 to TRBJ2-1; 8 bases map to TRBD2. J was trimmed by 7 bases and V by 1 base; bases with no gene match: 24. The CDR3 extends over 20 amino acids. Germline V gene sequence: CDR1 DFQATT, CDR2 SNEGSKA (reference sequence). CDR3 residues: CSARVGGQSRRDGRGNEQFF. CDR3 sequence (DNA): TGCAGTGCTAGAGTGGGCGGACAGTCACGTCGGGACGGGAGGGGGAATGAGCAGTTCTTC.

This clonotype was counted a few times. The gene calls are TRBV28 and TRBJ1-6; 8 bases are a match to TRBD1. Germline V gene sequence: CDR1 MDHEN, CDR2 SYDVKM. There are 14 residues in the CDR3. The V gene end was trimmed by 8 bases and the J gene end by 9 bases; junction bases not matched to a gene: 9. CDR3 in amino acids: CASLSGQGGSPLHF. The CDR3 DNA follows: TGTGCCAGCTTGAGCGGACAGGGTGGTTCACCCCTCCACTTT.

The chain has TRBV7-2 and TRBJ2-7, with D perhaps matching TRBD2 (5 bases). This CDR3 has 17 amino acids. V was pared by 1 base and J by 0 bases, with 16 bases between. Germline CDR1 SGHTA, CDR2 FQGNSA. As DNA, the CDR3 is TGTGCCAGCAGCTTAGGGGAATGGGGAGCTGCCTCCTACGAGCAGTACTTC. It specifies CASSLGEWGAASYEQYF.

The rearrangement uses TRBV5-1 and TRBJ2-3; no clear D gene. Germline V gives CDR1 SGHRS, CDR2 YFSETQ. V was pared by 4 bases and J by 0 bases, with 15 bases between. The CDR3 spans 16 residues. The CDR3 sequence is CASSNTELRSTDTQYF. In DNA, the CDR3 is TGCGCCAGCAGCAATACAGAGCTAAGAAGCACAGATACGCAGTATTTT. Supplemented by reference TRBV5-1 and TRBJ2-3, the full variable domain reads KAGVTQTPRYLIKTRGQQVTLSCSPISGHRSVSWYQQTPGQGLQFLFEYFSETQRNKGNFPGRFSGRQFSNSRSEMNVSTLELGDSALYLCASSNTELRSTDTQYFGPGTRLTVL.